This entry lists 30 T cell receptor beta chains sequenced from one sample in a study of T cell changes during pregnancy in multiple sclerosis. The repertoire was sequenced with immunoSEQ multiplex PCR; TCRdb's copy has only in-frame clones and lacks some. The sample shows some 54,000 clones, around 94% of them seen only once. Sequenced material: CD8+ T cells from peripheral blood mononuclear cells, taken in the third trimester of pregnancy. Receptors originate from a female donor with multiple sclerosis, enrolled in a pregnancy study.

Written as DNA, the CDR3 is TGTGCTAGTGGTTTCAGACCGAACCTCTGGATCCCGGAGACGAACACCGGGGAGCTGTTTTTT. Amino acid sequence: CASGFRPNLWIPETNTGELFF. This rearrangement joins TRBV12-5 to TRBJ2-2, with D unclear. Germline values: CDR1 LGHNT, CDR2 FRNRAP. Deletions cut 3 bases from V and 0 bases from J, with 26 bases between. This CDR3 comprises 21 residues.

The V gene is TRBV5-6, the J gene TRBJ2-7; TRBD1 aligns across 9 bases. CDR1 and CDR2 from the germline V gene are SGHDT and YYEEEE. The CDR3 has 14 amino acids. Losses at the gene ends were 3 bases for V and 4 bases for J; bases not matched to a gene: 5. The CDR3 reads CASSWGQGSYEQYF. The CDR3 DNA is TGTGCCAGCAGCTGGGGACAGGGTAGTTACGAGCAGTACTTC.

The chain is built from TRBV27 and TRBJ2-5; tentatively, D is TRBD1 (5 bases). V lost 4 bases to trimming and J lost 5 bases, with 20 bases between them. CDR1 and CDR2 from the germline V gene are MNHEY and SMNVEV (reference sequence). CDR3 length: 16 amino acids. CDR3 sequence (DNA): TGTGCCAGCAGTTCCATCATTGCCCAGGGCCCTGAGACCCAGTACTTC. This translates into CASSSIIAQGPETQYF.

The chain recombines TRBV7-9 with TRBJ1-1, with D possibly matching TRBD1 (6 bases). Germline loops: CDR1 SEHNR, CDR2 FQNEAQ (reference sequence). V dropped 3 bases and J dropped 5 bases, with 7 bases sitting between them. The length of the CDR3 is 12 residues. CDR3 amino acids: CASSFTGTEAFF. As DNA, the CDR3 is TGTGCCAGCAGCTTCACAGGGACTGAAGCTTTCTTT.

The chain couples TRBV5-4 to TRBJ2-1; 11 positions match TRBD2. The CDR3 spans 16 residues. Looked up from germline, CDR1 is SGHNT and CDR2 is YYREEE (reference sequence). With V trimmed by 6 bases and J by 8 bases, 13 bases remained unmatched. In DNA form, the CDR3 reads TGTGCCAGCAACTTAGCGGGAGGGGTGCCCTTAGATGAGCAGTTCTTC. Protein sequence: CASNLAGGVPLDEQFF. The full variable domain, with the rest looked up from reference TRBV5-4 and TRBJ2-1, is ETGVTQSPTHLIKTRGQQVTLRCSSQSGHNTVSWYQQALGQGPQFIFQYYREEENGRGNFPPRFSGLQFPNYSSELNVNALELDDSALYLCASNLAGGVPLDEQFFGPGTRLTVL.

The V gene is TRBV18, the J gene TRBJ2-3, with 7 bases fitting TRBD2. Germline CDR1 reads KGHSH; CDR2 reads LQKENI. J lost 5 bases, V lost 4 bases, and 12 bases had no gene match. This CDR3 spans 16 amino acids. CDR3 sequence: CASSLAPYSGEDTQYF. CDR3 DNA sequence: TGTGCCAGCTCACTAGCGCCTTACAGCGGGGAAGATACGCAGTATTTT.

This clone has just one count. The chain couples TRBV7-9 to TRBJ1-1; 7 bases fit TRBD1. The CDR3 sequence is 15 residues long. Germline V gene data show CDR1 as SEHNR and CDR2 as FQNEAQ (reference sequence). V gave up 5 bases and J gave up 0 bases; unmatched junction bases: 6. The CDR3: CASSHSDRMNTEAFF. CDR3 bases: TGTGCCAGCAGCCATTCGGACAGGATGAACACTGAAGCTTTCTTT.

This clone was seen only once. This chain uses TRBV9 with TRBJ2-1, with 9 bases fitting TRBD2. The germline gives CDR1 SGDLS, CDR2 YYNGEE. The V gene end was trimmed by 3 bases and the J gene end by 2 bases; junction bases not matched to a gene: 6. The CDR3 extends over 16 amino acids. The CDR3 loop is CASSGIAGATYNEQFF. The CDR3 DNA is TGTGCCAGCAGCGGAATAGCGGGAGCCACCTACAATGAGCAGTTCTTC.

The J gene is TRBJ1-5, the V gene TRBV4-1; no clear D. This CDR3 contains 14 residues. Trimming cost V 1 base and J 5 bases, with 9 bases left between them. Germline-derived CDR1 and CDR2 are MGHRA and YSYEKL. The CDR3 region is CASSQGGRHQPQHF. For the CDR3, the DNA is TGCGCCAGCAGCCAAGGAGGGAGGCATCAGCCCCAGCATTTT.

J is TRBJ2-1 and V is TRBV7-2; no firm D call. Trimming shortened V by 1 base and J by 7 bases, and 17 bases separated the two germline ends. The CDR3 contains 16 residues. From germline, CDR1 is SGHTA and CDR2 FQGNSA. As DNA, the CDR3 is TGTGCCAGCAGCTTAGTGCGACATTGGATACTTAATGAGCAGTTCTTC. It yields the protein CASSLVRHWILNEQFF.

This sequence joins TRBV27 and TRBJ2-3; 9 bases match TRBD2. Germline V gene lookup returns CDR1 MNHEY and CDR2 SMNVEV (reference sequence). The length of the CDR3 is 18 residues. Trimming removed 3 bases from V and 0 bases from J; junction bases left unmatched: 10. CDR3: CASSLTSGDLPSTDTQYF. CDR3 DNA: TGTGCCAGCAGTTTGACTAGCGGAGACCTTCCTAGCACAGATACGCAGTATTTT.

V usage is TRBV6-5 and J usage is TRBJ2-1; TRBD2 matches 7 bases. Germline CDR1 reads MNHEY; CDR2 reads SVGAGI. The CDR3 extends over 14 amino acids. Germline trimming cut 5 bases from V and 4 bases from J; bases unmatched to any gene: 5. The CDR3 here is CASSPAGSYNEQFF. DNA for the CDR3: TGTGCCAGCAGTCCAGCGGGATCGTACAATGAGCAGTTCTTC.

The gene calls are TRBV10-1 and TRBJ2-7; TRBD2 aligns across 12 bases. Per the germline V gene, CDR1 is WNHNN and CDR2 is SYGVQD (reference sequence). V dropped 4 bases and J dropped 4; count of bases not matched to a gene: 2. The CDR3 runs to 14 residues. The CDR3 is CASSATSGSYEQYF. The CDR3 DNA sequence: TGCGCCAGCAGTGCGACTAGCGGGAGTTACGAGCAGTACTTC.

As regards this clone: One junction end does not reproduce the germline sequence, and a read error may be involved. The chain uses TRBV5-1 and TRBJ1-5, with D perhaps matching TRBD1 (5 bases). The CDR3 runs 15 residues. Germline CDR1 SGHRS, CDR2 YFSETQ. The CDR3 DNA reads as TGCGCCAGCAGATTGGGGGAGGGCAGCAATCAGCCCCAGCATTTT. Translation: CASRLGEGSNQPQHF.

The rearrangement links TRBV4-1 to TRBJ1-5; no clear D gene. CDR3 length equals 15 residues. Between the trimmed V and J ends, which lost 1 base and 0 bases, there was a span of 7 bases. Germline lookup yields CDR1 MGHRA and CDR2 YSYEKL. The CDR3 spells CASSQAADSNQPQHF. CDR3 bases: TGCGCCAGCAGCCAAGCTGCAGATAGCAATCAGCCCCAGCATTTT.

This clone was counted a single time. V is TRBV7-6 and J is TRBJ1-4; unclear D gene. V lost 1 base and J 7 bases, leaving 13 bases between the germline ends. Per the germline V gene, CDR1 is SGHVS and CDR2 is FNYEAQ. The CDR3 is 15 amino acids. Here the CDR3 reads CASSLVRGGGEKLFF. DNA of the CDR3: TGTGCCAGCAGCTTAGTACGGGGAGGCGGTGAAAAACTGTTTTTT.

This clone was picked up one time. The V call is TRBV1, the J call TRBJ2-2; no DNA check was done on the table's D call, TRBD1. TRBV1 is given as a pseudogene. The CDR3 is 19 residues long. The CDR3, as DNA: TGCACCAGCAGCCAAGATCGGATAGGCAGGTCTTCGAACACCGGGGAGCTGTTTTTT. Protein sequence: CTSSQDRIGRSSNTGELFF.

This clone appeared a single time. The CDR3 region is CASSLGQGGYEQYF. CDR3 sequence (DNA): TGTGCCAGCAGCTTGGGCCAGGGGGGCTACGAGCAGTACTTC. The chain combines TRBV7-6 with TRBJ2-7; maybe TRBD1 (7 bases). V lost 3 bases to trimming and J lost 3 bases, with 12 bases between them. Germline loops: CDR1 SGHVS, CDR2 FNYEAQ. CDR3 length equals 14 residues.

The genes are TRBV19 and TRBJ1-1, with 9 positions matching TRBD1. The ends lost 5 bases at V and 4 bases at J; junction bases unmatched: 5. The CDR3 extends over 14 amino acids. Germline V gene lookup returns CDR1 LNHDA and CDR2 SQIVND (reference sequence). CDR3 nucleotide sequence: TGTGCCAGTAGTCTTGGACAGGGGCCCACTGAAGCTTTCTTT. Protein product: CASSLGQGPTEAFF.

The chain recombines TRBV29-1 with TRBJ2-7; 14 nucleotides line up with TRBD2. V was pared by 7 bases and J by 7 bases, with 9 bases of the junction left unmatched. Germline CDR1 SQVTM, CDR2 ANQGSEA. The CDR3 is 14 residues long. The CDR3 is CSAGTSGSVEEQYF. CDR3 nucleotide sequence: TGCAGCGCAGGGACTAGCGGGAGTGTAGAAGAGCAGTACTTC.

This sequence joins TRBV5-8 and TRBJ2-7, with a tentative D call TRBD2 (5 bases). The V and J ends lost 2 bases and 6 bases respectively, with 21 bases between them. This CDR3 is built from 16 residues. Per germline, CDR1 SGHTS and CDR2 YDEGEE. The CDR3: CASSLGGTLEVAEQYF. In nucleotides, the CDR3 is TGTGCCAGCAGCTTAGGAGGTACTTTAGAAGTCGCCGAGCAGTACTTC.

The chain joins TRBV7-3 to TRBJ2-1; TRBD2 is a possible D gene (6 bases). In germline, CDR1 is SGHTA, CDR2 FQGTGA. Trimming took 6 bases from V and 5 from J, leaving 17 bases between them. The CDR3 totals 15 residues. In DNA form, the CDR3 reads TGTGCCAGCAGACCACACGGAGGGCCGGACAATGAGCAGTTCTTC. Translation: CASRPHGGPDNEQFF.

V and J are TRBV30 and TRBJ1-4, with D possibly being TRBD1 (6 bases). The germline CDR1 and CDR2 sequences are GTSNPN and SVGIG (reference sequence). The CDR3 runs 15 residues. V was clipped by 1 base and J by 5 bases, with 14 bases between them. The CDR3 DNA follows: TGTGCCTGGAGTGCCACGGTGGGGGCGAATGAAAAACTGTTTTTT. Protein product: CAWSATVGANEKLFF.

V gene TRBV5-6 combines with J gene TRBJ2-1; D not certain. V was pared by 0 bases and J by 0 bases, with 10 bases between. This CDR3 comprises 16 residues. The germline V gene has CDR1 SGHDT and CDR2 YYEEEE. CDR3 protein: CASSLDWSSSYNEQFF. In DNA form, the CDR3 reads TGTGCCAGCAGCTTGGATTGGTCTAGCTCCTACAATGAGCAGTTCTTC.

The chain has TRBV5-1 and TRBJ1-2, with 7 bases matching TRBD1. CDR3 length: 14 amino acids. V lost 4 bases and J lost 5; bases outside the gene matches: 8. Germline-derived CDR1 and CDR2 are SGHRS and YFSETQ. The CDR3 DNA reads TGCGCCAGCAGCCTCGGAGAGGGGGCATATGGCTACACCTTC. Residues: CASSLGEGAYGYTF. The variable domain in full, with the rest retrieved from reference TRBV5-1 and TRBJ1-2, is KAGVTQTPRYLIKTRGQQVTLSCSPISGHRSVSWYQQTPGQGLQFLFEYFSETQRNKGNFPGRFSGRQFSNSRSEMNVSTLELGDSALYLCASSLGEGAYGYTFGSGTRLTVV.

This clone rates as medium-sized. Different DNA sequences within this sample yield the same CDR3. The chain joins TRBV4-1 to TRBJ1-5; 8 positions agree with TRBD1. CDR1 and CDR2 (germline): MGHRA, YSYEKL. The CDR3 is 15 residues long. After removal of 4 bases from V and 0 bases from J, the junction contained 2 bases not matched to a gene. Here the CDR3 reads CASSPTGVSNQPQHF. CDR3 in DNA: TGCGCCAGCAGCCCGACAGGGGTTAGCAATCAGCCCCAGCATTTT.

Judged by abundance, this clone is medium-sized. CDR3 protein: CASTTLAEEYNEQFF. The CDR3, as DNA: TGTGCCAGTACTACCCTAGCGGAAGAATACAATGAGCAGTTCTTC. The gene calls are TRBV19 and TRBJ2-1; 7 bases match TRBD2. The length of the CDR3 is 15 residues. Trimming removed 7 bases from V and 4 bases from J; junction bases left unmatched: 10. Germline V gene sequence: CDR1 LNHDA, CDR2 SQIVND (reference sequence).

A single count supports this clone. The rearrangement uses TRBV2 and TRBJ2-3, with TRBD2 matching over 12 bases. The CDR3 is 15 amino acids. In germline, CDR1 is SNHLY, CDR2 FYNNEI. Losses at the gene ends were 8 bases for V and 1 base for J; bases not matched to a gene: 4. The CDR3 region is CASARLAGGTDTQYF. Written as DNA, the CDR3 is TGTGCCAGCGCCAGACTAGCGGGAGGCACAGATACGCAGTATTTT.

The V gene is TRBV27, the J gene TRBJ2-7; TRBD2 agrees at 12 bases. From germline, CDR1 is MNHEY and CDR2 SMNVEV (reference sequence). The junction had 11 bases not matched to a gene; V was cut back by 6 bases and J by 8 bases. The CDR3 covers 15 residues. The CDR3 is CASSLSLAGGPQQYF. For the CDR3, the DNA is TGTGCCAGCAGCCTATCACTAGCGGGAGGTCCCCAGCAGTACTTC.

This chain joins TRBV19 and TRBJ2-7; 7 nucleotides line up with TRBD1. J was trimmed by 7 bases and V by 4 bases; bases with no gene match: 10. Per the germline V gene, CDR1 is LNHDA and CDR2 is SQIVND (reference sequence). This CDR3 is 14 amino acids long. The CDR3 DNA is TGTGCCAGTAGTACCTCCCTCACCAGGGGGGAGCAGTACTTC. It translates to CASSTSLTRGEQYF.